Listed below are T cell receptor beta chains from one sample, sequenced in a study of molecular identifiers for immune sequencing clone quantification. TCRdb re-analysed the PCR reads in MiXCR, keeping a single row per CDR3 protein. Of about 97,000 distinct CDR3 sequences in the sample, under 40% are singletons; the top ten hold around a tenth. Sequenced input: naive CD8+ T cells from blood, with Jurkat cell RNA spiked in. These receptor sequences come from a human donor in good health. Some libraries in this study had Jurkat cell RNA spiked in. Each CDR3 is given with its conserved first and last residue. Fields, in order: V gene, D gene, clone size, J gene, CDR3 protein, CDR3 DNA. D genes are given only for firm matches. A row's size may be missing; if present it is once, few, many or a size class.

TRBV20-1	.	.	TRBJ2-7	CSARDKGRGYEQYF	TGCAGTGCTAGAGATAAGGGAAGGGGTTACGAGCAGTACTTC
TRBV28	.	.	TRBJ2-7	CASSPYREGNEQYF	TGTGCCAGCAGCCCCTACAGGGAAGGGAACGAGCAGTACTTC
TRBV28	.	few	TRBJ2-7	CASSLGRDEQYF	TGTGCCAGCAGTTTGGGGCGGGACGAGCAGTACTTC
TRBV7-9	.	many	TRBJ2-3	CATPSYSPDTQYF	TGTGCCACCCCTAGCTATTCTCCAGATACGCAGTATTTT
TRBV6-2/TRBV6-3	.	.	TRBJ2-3	CASSSGWTDTQYF	TGTGCCAGCAGTTCCGGGTGGACAGATACGCAGTATTTT
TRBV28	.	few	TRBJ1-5	CASSWPPGTSNQPQHF	TGTGCCAGCAGTTGGCCCCCCGGGACAAGCAATCAGCCCCAGCATTTT
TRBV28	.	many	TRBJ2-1	CASSFPSLQNNEQFF	TGTGCCAGCAGTTTCCCTAGCCTCCAGAACAATGAGCAGTTCTTC
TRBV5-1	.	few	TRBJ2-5	CASSFREAQYF	TGCGCCAGCAGCTTCCGGGAAGCCCAGTACTTC
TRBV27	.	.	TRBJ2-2	CASGRTGELFF	TGTGCCTCGGGGCGAACCGGGGAGCTGTTTTTT
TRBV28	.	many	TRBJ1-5	CASTTTGVNQPQHF	TGTGCCAGCACAACGACGGGGGTGAATCAGCCCCAGCATTTT
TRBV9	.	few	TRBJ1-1	CASSPPDTNTEAFF	TGTGCCAGCAGTCCGCCGGACACCAACACTGAAGCTTTCTTT
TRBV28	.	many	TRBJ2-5	CASSLHRLQETQYF	TGTGCCAGCAGTTTACACAGACTCCAAGAGACCCAGTACTTC
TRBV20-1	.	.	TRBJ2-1	CSAPEIYEQFF	TGCAGTGCACCCGAAATTTATGAGCAGTTCTTC
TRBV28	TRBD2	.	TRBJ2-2	CASSFKREGVGELFF	TGTGCCAGCAGTTTTAAGCGGGAAGGGGTCGGGGAGCTGTTTTTT
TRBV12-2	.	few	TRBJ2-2	CASRFRLAGGLRFSGELFF	TGTGCAAGTCGCTTTAGACTAGCGGGAGGCCTCAGGTTCTCCGGGGAGCTGTTTTTT
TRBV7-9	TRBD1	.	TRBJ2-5	CASSPGVLGQNQETQYF	TGTGCCAGCAGCCCAGGGGTACTGGGACAGAACCAAGAGACCCAGTACTTC
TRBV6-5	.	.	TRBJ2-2	CASSNSYGIGGPGELFF	TGTGCCAGCAGTAACTCGTATGGCATTGGAGGTCCCGGGGAGCTGTTTTTT
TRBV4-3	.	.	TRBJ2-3	CASSPRDDITDTQYF	TGCGCCAGCAGCCCCCGCGACGATATCACAGATACGCAGTATTTT
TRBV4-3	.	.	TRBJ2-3	CASSQDGGGTDTQYF	TGCGCCAGCAGCCAAGATGGGGGTGGCACAGATACGCAGTATTTT
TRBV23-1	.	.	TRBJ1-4	CASSQGPSDLGEKLSF	TGCGCCAGCAGTCAAGGTCCATCGGACCTAGGAGAAAAACTGTCTTTT
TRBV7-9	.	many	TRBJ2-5	CASSLKDRYQETQYF	TGTGCCAGCAGCCTAAAGGACCGCTACCAAGAGACCCAGTACTTC
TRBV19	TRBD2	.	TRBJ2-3	CASRTSGFSTDTQYF	TGTGCCAGTCGGACTAGCGGGTTTAGCACAGATACGCAGTATTTT
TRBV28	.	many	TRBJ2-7	CASSLSREQYF	TGTGCCAGCAGTTTATCCCGTGAGCAGTACTTC
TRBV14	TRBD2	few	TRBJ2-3	CASSHGLGLAGEWSDTQYF	TGTGCCAGCAGCCATGGCCTGGGACTAGCGGGAGAATGGTCAGATACGCAGTATTTT
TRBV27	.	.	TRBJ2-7	CASRSGRGAEYEQYF	TGTGCCAGCAGATCCGGAAGGGGGGCCGAATACGAGCAGTACTTC
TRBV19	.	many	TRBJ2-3	CASSIVRTDTQYF	TGTGCCAGTAGTATCGTCCGCACAGATACGCAGTATTTT